This T cell receptor (beta chain) was sequenced for a study of Siglec-9 on CD8 T cells in melanoma. J was trimmed by 4 bases and V by 3 bases; bases with no gene match: 8. Germline values: CDR1 WSHSY, CDR2 SAAADI. CDR3 length: 16 amino acids. Study-level points and caveats: An effector memory CD8+ T-cell subset seemingly accumulating in melanoma was reportedly marked and regulated by Siglec-9.

Details on this clone: Its specificity is unknown.

The repertoire was sequenced with immunoSEQ multiplex PCR; TCRdb's copy has only in-frame clones and lacks some. This table holds 30,000 to 45,000 clones, approximately 84% found once. The source of this sequence is a human donor in good health. V is TRBV10-2 and J is TRBJ2-7; TRBD2 agrees at 11 bases. The specimen sequenced was Siglec-9- CD8+ T cells sorted from blood. This chain's CDR3 is CASSDPPGLAAYEQYF. In DNA, the CDR3 is TGCGCCAGCAGTGATCCCCCGGGACTAGCGGCATACGAGCAGTACTTC.